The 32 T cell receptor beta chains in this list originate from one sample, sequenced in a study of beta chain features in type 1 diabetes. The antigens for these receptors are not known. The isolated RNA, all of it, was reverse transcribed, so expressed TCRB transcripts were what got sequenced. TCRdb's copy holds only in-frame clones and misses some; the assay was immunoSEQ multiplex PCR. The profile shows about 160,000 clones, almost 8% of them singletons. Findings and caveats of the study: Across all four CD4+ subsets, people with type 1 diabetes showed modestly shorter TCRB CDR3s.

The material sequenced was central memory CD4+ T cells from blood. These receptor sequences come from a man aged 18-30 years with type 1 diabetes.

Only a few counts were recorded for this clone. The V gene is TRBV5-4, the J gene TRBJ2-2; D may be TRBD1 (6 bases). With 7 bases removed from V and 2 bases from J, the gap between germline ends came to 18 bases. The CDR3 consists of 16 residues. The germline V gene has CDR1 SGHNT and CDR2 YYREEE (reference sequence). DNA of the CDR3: TGTGCCAGCGGTTATTACAGGGCCACCAACACCGGGGAGCTGTTTTTT. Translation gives CASGYYRATNTGELFF.

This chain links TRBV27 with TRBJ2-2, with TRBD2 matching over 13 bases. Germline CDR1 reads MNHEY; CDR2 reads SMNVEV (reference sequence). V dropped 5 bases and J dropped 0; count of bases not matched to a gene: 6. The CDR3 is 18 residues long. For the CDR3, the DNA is TGTGCCAGCAGTCCCCTGACTAGCGGGAGGTCGAACACCGGGGAGCTGTTTTTT. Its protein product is CASSPLTSGRSNTGELFF.

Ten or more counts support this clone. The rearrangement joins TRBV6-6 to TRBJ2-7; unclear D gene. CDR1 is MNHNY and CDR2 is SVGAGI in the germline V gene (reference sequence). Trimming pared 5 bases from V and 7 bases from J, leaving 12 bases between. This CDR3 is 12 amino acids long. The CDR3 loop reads CASSPGDREQYF. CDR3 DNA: TGTGCCAGCAGTCCCGGAGATCGTGAGCAGTACTTC.

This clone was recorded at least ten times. The CDR3 region is CASSAGDRDNQPQHF. The CDR3 coding sequence is TGTGCCAGCAGCGCGGGGGACAGGGACAATCAGCCCCAGCATTTT. This chain joins TRBV9 and TRBJ1-5; TRBD1 matches at 9 bases. In germline, CDR1 is SGDLS, CDR2 YYNGEE. V shed 3 bases, J shed 3 bases, and the junction held 4 bases outside the gene matches. CDR3 length: 15 amino acids.

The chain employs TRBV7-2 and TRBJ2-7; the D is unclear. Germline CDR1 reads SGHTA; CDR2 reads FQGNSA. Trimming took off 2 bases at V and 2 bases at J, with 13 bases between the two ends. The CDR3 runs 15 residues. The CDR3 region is CASSLLALGTYEQYF. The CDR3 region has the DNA TGTGCCAGCAGCTTATTAGCTCTAGGAACCTACGAGCAGTACTTC. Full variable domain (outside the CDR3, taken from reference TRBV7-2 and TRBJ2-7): GAGVSQSPSNKVTEKGKDVELRCDPISGHTALYWYRQSLGQGLEFLIYFQGNSAPDKSGLPSDRFSAERTGGSVSTLTIQRTQQEDSAVYLCASSLLALGTYEQYFGPGTRLTVT.

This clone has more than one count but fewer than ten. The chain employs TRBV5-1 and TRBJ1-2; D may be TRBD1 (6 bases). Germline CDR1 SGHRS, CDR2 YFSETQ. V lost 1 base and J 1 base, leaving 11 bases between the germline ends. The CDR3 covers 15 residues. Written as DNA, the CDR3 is TGCGCCAGCAGCTTGTCGGGACAAGATAACTATGGCTACACCTTC. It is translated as CASSLSGQDNYGYTF.

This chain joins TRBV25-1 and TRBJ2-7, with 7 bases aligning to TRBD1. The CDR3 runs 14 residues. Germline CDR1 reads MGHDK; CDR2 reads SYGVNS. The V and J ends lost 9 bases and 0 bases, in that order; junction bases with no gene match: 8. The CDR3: CARAEDRDSYEQYF. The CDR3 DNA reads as TGTGCCAGAGCGGAAGACAGGGACTCCTACGAGCAGTACTTC.

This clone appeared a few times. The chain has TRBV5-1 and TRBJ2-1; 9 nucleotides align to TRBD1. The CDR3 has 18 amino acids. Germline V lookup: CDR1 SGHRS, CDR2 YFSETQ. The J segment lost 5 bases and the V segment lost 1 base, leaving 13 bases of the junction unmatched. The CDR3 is CASSLRAAGTGSNNEQFF. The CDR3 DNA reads TGCGCCAGCAGCTTGCGGGCCGCAGGGACAGGGTCTAACAATGAGCAGTTCTTC. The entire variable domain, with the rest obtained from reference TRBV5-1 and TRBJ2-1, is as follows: KAGVTQTPRYLIKTRGQQVTLSCSPISGHRSVSWYQQTPGQGLQFLFEYFSETQRNKGNFPGRFSGRQFSNSRSEMNVSTLELGDSALYLCASSLRAAGTGSNNEQFFGPGTRLTVL.

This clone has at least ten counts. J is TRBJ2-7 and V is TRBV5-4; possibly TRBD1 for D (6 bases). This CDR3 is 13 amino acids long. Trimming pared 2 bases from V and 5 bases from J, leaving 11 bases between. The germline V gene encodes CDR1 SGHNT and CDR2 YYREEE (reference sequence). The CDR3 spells CASSFTGTHEQYF. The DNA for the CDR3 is TGTGCCAGCAGCTTTACAGGGACCCACGAGCAGTACTTC.

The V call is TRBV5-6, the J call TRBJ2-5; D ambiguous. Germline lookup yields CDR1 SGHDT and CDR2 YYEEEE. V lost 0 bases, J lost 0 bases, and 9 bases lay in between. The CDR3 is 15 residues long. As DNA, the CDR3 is TGTGCCAGCAGCTTGGGAACGGTAAACCAAGAGACCCAGTACTTC. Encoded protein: CASSLGTVNQETQYF.

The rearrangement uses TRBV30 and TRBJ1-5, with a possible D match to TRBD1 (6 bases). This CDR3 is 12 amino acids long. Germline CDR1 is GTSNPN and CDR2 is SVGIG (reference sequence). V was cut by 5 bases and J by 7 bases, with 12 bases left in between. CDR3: CAWAQGGQPQHF. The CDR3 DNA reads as TGTGCCTGGGCACAGGGTGGACAGCCCCAGCATTTT.

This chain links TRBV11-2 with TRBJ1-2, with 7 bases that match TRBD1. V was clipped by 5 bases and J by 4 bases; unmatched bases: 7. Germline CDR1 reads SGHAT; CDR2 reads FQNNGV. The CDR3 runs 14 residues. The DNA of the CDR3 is TGTGCCAGCAGCGGATGGGGACAGACCTATGGCTACACCTTC. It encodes CASSGWGQTYGYTF.

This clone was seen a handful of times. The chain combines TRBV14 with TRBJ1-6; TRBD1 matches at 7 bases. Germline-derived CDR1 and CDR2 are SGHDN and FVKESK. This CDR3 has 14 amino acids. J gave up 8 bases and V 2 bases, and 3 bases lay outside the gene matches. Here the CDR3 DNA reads TGTGCCAGCAGCCAAAAACAGGGGCATTCACCCCTCCACTTT. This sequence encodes CASSQKQGHSPLHF. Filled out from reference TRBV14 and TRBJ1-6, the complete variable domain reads EAGVTQFPSHSVIEKGQTVTLRCDPISGHDNLYWYRRVMGKEIKFLLHFVKESKQDESGMPNNRFLAERTGGTYSTLKVQPAELEDSGVYFCASSQKQGHSPLHFGNGTRLTVT.

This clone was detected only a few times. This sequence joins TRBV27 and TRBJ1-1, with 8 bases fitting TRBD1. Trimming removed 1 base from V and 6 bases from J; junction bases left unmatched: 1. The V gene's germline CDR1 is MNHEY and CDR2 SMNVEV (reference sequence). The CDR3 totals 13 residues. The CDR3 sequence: CASSLYRGAEAFF. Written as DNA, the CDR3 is TGTGCCAGCAGTTTATACAGGGGGGCTGAAGCTTTCTTT.

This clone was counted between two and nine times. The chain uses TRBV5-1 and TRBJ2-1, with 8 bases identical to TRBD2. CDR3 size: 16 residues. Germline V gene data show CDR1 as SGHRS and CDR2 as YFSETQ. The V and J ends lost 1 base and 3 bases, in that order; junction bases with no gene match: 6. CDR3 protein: CASSLSTSGDYNEQFF. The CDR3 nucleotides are TGCGCCAGCAGCTTGAGCACTAGCGGAGACTACAATGAGCAGTTCTTC.

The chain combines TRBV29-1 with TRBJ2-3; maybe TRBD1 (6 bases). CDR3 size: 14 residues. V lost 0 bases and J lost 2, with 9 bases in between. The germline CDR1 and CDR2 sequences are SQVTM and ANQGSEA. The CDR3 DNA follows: TGCAGCGTTGAAGAAAGACAGGTCACAGATACGCAGTATTTT. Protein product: CSVEERQVTDTQYF.

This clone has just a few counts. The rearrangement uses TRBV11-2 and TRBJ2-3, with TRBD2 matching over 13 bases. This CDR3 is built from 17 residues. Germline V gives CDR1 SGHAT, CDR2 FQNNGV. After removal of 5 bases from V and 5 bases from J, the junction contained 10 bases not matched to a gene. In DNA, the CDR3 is TGTGCCAGCAGCCCCTGGACTAGCGGGAGATCGGGAGATACGCAGTATTTT. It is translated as CASSPWTSGRSGDTQYF. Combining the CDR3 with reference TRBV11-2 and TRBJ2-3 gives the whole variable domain EAGVAQSPRYKIIEKRQSVAFWCNPISGHATLYWYQQILGQGPKLLIQFQNNGVVDDSQLPKDRFSAERLKGVDSTLKIQPAKLEDSAVYLCASSPWTSGRSGDTQYFGPGTRLTVL.

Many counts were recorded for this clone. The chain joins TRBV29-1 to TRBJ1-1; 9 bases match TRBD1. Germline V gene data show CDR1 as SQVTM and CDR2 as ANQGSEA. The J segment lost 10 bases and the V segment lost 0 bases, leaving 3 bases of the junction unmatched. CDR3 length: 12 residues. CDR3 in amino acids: CSVEDQGQGAFF. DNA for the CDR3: TGCAGCGTTGAAGATCAGGGACAGGGAGCTTTCTTT.

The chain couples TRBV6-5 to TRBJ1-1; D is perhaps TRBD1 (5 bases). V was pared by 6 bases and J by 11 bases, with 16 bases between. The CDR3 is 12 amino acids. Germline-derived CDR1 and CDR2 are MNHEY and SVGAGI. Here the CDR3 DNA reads TGTGCCAGCAGCCGACTGGGGGGGTTGGCTTTCTTT. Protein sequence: CASSRLGGLAFF.

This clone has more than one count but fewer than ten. CDR3 sequence: CSVGGQGIEAFF. DNA of the CDR3: TGCAGCGTTGGGGGTCAGGGGATTGAAGCTTTCTTT. V usage is TRBV29-1 and J usage is TRBJ1-1; a weak D match, TRBD1 (6 bases). V lost 4 bases to trimming and J lost 7 bases, with 13 bases between them. Looked up from germline, CDR1 is SQVTM and CDR2 is ANQGSEA. The CDR3 sequence is 12 residues long.

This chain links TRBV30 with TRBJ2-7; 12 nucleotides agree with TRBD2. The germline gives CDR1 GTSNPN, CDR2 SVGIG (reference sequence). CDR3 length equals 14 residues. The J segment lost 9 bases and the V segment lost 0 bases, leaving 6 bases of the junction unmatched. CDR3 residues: CAWSVRLAGEGQYF. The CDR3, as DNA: TGTGCCTGGAGTGTACGACTAGCGGGAGAGGGGCAGTACTTC.

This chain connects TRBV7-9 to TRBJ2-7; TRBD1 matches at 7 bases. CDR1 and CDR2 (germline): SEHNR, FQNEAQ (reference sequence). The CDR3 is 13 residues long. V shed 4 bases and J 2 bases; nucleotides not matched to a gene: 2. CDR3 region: CASSSTGAYEQYF. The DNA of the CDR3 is TGTGCCAGCAGCTCAACAGGGGCCTACGAGCAGTACTTC.

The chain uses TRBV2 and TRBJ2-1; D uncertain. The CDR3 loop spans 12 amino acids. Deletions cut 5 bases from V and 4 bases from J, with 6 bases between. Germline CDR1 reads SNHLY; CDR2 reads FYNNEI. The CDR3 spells CASSPNYNEQFF. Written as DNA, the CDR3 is TGTGCCAGCAGTCCCAATTACAATGAGCAGTTCTTC.

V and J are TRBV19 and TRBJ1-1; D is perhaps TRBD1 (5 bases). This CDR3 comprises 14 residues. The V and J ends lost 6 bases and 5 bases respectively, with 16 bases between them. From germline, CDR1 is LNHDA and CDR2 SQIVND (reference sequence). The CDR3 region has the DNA TGTGCCAGTAGGGCCGGGGGGAAGAGGACTGAAGCTTTCTTT. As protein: CASRAGGKRTEAFF.

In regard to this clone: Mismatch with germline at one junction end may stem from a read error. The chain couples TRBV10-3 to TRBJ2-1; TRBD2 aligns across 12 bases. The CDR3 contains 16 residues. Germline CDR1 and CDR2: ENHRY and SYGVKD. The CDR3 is CAISENVRLAGGSSLF. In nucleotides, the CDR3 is TGTGCCATCAGTGAGAATGTAAGGCTAGCGGGGGGGTCTTCCCTCTTC.

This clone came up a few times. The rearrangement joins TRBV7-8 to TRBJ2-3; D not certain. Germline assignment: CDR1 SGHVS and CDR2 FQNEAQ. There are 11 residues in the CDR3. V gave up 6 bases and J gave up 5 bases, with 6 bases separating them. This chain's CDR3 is CASSSLDTQYF. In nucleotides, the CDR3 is TGTGCCAGCAGTAGCTTAGATACGCAGTATTTT.

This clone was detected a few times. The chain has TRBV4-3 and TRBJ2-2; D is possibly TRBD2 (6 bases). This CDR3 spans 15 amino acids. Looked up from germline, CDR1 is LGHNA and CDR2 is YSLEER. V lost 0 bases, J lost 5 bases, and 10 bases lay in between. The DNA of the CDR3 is TGCGCCAGCAGCCAAGAGGGAGGTCTGACCGGGGAGCTGTTTTTT. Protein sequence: CASSQEGGLTGELFF.

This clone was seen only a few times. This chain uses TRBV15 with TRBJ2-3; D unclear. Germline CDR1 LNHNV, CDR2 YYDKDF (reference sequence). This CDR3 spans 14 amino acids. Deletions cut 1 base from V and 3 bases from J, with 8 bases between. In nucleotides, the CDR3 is TGTGCCACCAGCAGAGGAGGCCGTACAGATACGCAGTATTTT. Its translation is CATSRGGRTDTQYF.

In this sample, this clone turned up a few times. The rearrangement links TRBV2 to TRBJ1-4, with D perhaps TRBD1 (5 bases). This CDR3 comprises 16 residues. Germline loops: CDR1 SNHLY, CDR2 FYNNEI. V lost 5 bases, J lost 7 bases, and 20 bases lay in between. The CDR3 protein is CASSLSRGAGREKLFF. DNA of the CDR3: TGTGCCAGCAGTTTGTCAAGGGGTGCAGGGCGTGAAAAACTGTTTTTT.

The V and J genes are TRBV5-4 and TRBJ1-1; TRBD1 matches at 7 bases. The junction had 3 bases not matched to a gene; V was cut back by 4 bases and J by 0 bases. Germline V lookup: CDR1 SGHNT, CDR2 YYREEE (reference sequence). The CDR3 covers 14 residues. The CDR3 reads CASSGGQMNTEAFF. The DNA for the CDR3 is TGTGCCAGCAGCGGGGGACAGATGAACACTGAAGCTTTCTTT.

The CDR3: CASSPILAAQETQYF. The CDR3 nucleotides are TGTGCCAGCTCACCCATACTAGCGGCTCAAGAGACCCAGTACTTC. The chain has TRBV18 and TRBJ2-5; 8 nucleotides align to TRBD2. V gave up 3 bases and J gave up 2 bases; unmatched junction bases: 5. This CDR3 is built from 15 residues. CDR1 and CDR2 (germline): KGHSH, LQKENI.

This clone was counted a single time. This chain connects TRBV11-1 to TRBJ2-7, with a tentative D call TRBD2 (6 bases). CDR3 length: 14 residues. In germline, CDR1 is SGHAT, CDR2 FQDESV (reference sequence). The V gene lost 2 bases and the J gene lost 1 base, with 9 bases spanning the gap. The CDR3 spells CASSLLLASYEQYF. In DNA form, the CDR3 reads TGTGCCAGCAGCTTACTACTAGCATCCTACGAGCAGTACTTC.